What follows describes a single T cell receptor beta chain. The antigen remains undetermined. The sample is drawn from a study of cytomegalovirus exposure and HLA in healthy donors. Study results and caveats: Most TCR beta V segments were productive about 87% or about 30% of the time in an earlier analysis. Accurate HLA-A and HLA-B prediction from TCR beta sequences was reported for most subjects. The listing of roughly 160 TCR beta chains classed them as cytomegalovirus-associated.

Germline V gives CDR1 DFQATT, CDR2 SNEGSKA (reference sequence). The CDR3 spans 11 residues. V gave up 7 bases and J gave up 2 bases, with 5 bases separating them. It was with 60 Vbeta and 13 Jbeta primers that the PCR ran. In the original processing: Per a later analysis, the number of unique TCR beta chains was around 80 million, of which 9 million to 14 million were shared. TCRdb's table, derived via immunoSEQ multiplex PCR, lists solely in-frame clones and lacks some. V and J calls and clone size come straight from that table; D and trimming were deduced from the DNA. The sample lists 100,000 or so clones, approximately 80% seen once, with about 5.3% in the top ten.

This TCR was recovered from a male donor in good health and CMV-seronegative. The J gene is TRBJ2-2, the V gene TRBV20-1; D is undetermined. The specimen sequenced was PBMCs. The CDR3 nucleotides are TGCAGTGTCAGAAACACCGGGGAGCTGTTTTTT. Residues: CSVRNTGELFF.